This TCR beta chain is drawn from a study of spatial heterogeneity in lung cancer. Study details: The average appearance count of each unique TCR and UMI combination in raw reads was more than nine.

Stated time point: sample taken at primary tumor resection. Unsorted whole RNA samples from tumor, nontumor lung or frozen PBMC were sequenced. The cohort: under 80 early-stage, untreated non-small cell lung cancer patients. A distinct unique molecular identifier was carried by each TCR cDNA molecule. TCRdb reprocessed the 5' RACE reads with MiXCR, giving one entry per CDR3 protein. The data hold about 38,000 distinct CDR3 sequences, with 5.8% observed a single time. Trimming took 1 base from V and 8 from J, leaving 8 bases between them. The CDR3 contains 13 residues. CDR1 and CDR2 (germline): LGHNA, YNFKEQ. This clonotype was detected only a few times.

The sample in question was PBMCs, obtained at surgery. The TCR sequence derives from a male donor with early-stage non-small cell lung cancer. This chain uses TRBV4-2 with TRBJ2-2; no clear D gene. The CDR3 DNA is TGTGCCAGCAGCCAAGGCTTAATGGGGGAGCTGTTTTTT. It is translated as CASSQGLMGELFF.